This is a list of T cell receptor beta chains from one sample in a study of blood T cells in healthy people across ages. TCRdb re-called the 5' RACE reads through MiXCR, storing one row per CDR3 protein. Of over 1,200,000 distinct CDR3 sequences listed, around 55% are singletons. What was sequenced was blood. Source of these receptors: a man younger than 30 in good health. The CDR3 runs from the conserved cysteine through the conserved F or W.

14	TRBV29-1	TRBJ2-5	CSVEWGASGETQYF
15	TRBV9	TRBJ2-5	CASSVVPAGQETQYF
15	TRBV29-1	TRBJ1-2	CSVESQGAINYGYTF
17	TRBV9	TRBJ2-3	CASSGDPGQRGTDTQYF
14	TRBV27	TRBJ2-7	CASSFGGSIYEQYF
20	TRBV2	TRBJ2-1	CASSESGASGRATLYNEQFF
16	TRBV5-1	TRBJ2-5	CASSLALAGGAETQYF
15	TRBV18	TRBJ2-5	CASSPQGTGVETQYF
12	TRBV6-5	TRBJ2-7	CASSSLWWEQYF
19	TRBV4-3	TRBJ1-1	CASSQDRQGFPVVNTEAFF
13	TRBV27	TRBJ1-6	CASRESRGSPLHF
20	TRBV6-5	.	CASSYHGPGLAKSSYNEQYF
14	TRBV24-1	TRBJ2-1	CATKGGGAYNEQFF
14	TRBV4-1	TRBJ2-2	CASSPPGAMRELFF
15	TRBV6-2/TRBV6-3	TRBJ1-6	CASTSPGTGESPLHF
14	TRBV4-1	TRBJ1-1	CASSRTQGGTEAFF
12	TRBV20-1	TRBJ2-5	CSAGLAGEEQYF
14	TRBV7-4	TRBJ1-2	CASSYRQTLYGYTF
15	TRBV4-3	TRBJ2-3	CASSQVSGATGTQYF
17	TRBV5-1	TRBJ1-2	CASSLAGFPDPNYGYTF
14	TRBV7-2	.	CASSLSESLYEQYF
14	TRBV20-1	TRBJ2-3	CSASMGQGIDTQYF
15	TRBV27	TRBJ2-7	CASSPSFGTSYEQYF
15	TRBV7-9	TRBJ1-2	CASLPALGTLYGYTF
15	TRBV6-6	TRBJ2-3	CASSGLAGGQDTQYF
17	TRBV18	TRBJ2-3	CASSPRVGQGSTDTQYF
13	TRBV5-1	TRBJ2-7	CASSLERNYEQYF
15	TRBV20-1	TRBJ2-3	CSASRASGATDTQYF